Listed below are T cell receptor beta chains from one sample, sequenced in a study of technical replicates of blood from several donors. The table came from immunoSEQ multiplex PCR; TCRdb's copy has only in-frame clones and leaves some out. Found here are about 95,000 clones, around 95% of them singletons; the top ten hold around 0.35%. The material sequenced was T cells isolated from PBMCs. The receptors stem from a human donor in good health. CDR3s include the opening cysteine and the closing phenylalanine or tryptophan. A D gene is named only where the DNA matches it firmly. Clone size is stated in some rows and not others, as once, few, many or a class when expanded.

cdr3_aa cdr3_nt v_call d_call clone_size j_call
CASSQGDRGRETQYF TGCGCCAGCAGCCAAGGGGACAGGGGGCGAGAGACCCAGTACTTC TRBV4-1 TRBD1 . TRBJ2-5
CASSEGSPGEGWPQHF TGTGCCAGCAGTGAAGGGAGCCCAGGGGAGGGGTGGCCCCAGCATTTT TRBV6-1 . . TRBJ1-5
CASRGTGQGFTGELFF TGTGCCAGCAGAGGAACGGGACAGGGCTTTACCGGGGAGCTGTTTTTT TRBV14 TRBD1 . TRBJ2-2
CASSFGRGTGNTIYF TGTGCCAGCAGCTTCGGGAGGGGGACTGGAAACACCATATATTTT TRBV11-2 . . TRBJ1-3
CASGDLSWGDYEQYF TGTGCCAGCGGGGACCTAAGTTGGGGGGACTACGAGCAGTACTTC TRBV27 . . TRBJ2-7
CASSQDGIQETQYF TGCGCCAGCAGCCAAGACGGGATCCAAGAGACCCAGTACTTC TRBV4-1 . . TRBJ2-5
CASSLLAGGKSDMDNEQFF TGTGCCAGCAGTTTACTAGCGGGAGGGAAGTCTGATATGGACAATGAGCAGTTCTTC TRBV28 TRBD2 . TRBJ2-1
CASGFRQGAEAFF TGCGCCAGCGGATTTAGACAGGGTGCTGAAGCTTTCTTT TRBV5-1 TRBD1 few TRBJ1-1
CASSAGTGNEQFF TGTGCCAGCAGCGCGGGAACAGGGAATGAGCAGTTCTTC TRBV9 . once TRBJ2-1
CASSLTANYGYTF TGTGCCAGCAGCTTAACAGCTAACTATGGCTACACCTTC TRBV7-9 . . TRBJ1-2
CASSQYVGDYEQYF TGCGCCAGCAGCCAGTACGTGGGAGACTACGAGCAGTACTTC TRBV4-1 . . TRBJ2-7
CASARRETNTEAFF TGTGCCAGCGCCCGACGGGAAACGAACACTGAAGCTTTCTTT TRBV6-5 . . TRBJ1-1
CASSVGLGGYGNTIYF TGTGCCAGCAGCGTAGGGCTAGGGGGATATGGAAACACCATATATTTT TRBV9 . . TRBJ1-3
CASSRQIYGYTF TGTGCCAGCAGTCGACAGATCTATGGCTACACCTTC TRBV2 . . TRBJ1-2
CASSLAPDTGYTF TGTGCCAGCAGCTTAGCCCCGGACACTGGCTACACCTTC TRBV7-2 . . TRBJ1-2
CASSLGTGGTETQYF TGCGCCAGCAGCTTGGGGACAGGGGGAACGGAGACCCAGTACTTC TRBV5-1 TRBD1 . TRBJ2-5
CASRETGGPGYTF TGTGCCAGCAGGGAAACAGGGGGCCCTGGCTACACCTTC TRBV6-5 TRBD1 . TRBJ1-2
CSVLLGTGINEKLFF TGCAGCGTTTTACTTGGGACAGGGATAAATGAAAAACTGTTTTTT TRBV29-1 TRBD1 . TRBJ1-4
CAWSVLVRDTQYF TGTGCCTGGAGTGTTCTCGTTCGAGATACGCAGTATTTT TRBV30 . . TRBJ2-3
CASSSPGQWYEQYF TGTGCCAGCAGCTCCCCGGGACAGTGGTACGAGCAGTACTTC TRBV7-9 TRBD1 . TRBJ2-7
CASSLGQLPNQPQHF TGTGCCAGCAGCCTAGGACAGTTGCCTAATCAGCCCCAGCATTTT TRBV7-9 . . TRBJ1-5
CASSPAGGNTEAFF TGTGCCAGCAGCCCGGCGGGGGGGAACACTGAAGCTTTCTTT TRBV9 . . TRBJ1-1
CASSVVADSYEQYF TGTGCCAGCAGCGTAGTGGCGGACAGTTACGAGCAGTACTTC TRBV9 . . TRBJ2-7
CASSLVIADPYEQYF TGTGCCAGCAGCTTAGTAATAGCGGATCCCTACGAGCAGTACTTC TRBV7-2 . . TRBJ2-7
CASSPRTSGTGELFF TGTGCCAGCAGCCCGCGGACTAGCGGGACCGGGGAGCTGTTTTTT TRBV5-4 TRBD2 . TRBJ2-2
CSVALAGGPSEQYF TGCAGCGTTGCCCTGGCGGGAGGGCCCTCCGAGCAGTACTTC TRBV29-1 TRBD2 . TRBJ2-7
CASSAHYRDRVHEQYF TGTGCCAGCAGCGCACATTACCGGGACAGGGTCCACGAGCAGTACTTC TRBV9 TRBD1 . TRBJ2-7
CASTDRATGGNTIYF TGCGCCAGCACCGACAGGGCAACGGGAGGAAACACCATATATTTT TRBV4-1 TRBD1 . TRBJ1-3
CASSEDRAFHGYTF TGCGCCAGCAGTGAGGACAGGGCGTTCCATGGCTACACCTTC TRBV10-1 TRBD1 . TRBJ1-2
CAWSVLDRGPSGYPNTGELFF TGTGCCTGGAGTGTACTGGACAGGGGACCTAGCGGCTACCCGAACACCGGGGAGCTGTTTTTT TRBV30 TRBD1 . TRBJ2-2
CASSTRNYEQYF TGTGCCAGCAGTACGAGGAACTACGAGCAGTACTTC TRBV6-5 . . TRBJ2-7
CASSLYTGGMAEAFF TGTGCCAGCAGCTTATACACAGGGGGGATGGCTGAAGCTTTCTTT TRBV5-4 TRBD1 . TRBJ1-1
CASRMGQGGKGELFF TGTGCCAGCAGGATGGGACAGGGGGGTAAAGGGGAGCTGTTTTTT TRBV28 TRBD1 . TRBJ2-2
CAWSPDRGIYGYTF TGTGCCTGGAGTCCGGACAGGGGGATATATGGCTACACCTTC TRBV30 TRBD1 . TRBJ1-2
CASSQHRGQGFANTEAFF TGTGCCAGCAGCCAACACAGAGGACAGGGGTTTGCGAACACTGAAGCTTTCTTT TRBV2 TRBD1 . TRBJ1-1
CASSEVGRVTEAFF TGTGCCAGCAGTGAGGTAGGGCGGGTCACTGAAGCTTTCTTT TRBV25-1 . . TRBJ1-1
CATSRDGQGIYEQYF TGTGCCACCAGCAGAGACGGACAGGGGATCTACGAGCAGTACTTC TRBV15 TRBD1 . TRBJ2-7
CASSDSGLTDTQYF TGTGCCAGCAGTGATAGCGGGCTTACAGATACGCAGTATTTT TRBV25-1 TRBD2 . TRBJ2-3
CASSAPGLKETQYF TGTGCCAGCAGTGCACCAGGGTTGAAAGAGACCCAGTACTTC TRBV28 . . TRBJ2-5
CASSRGLAGANEQFF TGTGCCAGCAGCCGGGGACTAGCGGGAGCCAATGAGCAGTTCTTC TRBV5-4 TRBD2 few TRBJ2-1
CASSLLDRGLYEQYF TGTGCCAGCAGTTTATTGGACAGGGGTCTTTACGAGCAGTACTTC TRBV28 TRBD1 . TRBJ2-7